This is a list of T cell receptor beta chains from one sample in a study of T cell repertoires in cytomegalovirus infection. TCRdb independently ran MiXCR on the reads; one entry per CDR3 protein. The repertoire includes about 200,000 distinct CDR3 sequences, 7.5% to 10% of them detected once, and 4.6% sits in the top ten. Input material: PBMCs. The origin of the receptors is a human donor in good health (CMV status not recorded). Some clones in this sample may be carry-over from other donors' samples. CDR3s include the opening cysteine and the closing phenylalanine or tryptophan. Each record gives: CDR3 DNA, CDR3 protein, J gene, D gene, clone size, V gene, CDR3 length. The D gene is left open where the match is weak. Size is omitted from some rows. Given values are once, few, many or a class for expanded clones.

CDR3nt: TGTGCCATCAACGCCAGGGTGGACTATGACGAGCAGTACTTC
CDR3aa: CAINARVDYDEQYF
j_gene: TRBJ2-7
d_gene: NA
abundance: few
v_gene: TRBV10-3
len: 14

CDR3nt: TGTGCCAGCAGCCAACTAAGACAGGGGTACTACGAGCAGTACTTC
CDR3aa: CASSQLRQGYYEQYF
j_gene: TRBJ2-7
d_gene: TRBD1
abundance: NA
v_gene: TRBV7-9
len: 15

CDR3nt: TGCAGTGCTTCTCCGGGACAGGGAAACACTGAAGCTTTCTTT
CDR3aa: CSASPGQGNTEAFF
j_gene: TRBJ1-1
d_gene: TRBD1
abundance: few
v_gene: TRBV20-1
len: 14

CDR3nt: TGTGCCAGCAGCTCGACAGGGACGAGGACTGAAGCTTTCTTT
CDR3aa: CASSSTGTRTEAFF
j_gene: TRBJ1-1
d_gene: TRBD1
abundance: many
v_gene: TRBV6-2/TRBV6-3
len: 14

CDR3nt: TGTGCCAGCAGCTTTTCGGGGACCGGGGAGCTGTTTTTT
CDR3aa: CASSFSGTGELFF
j_gene: TRBJ2-2
d_gene: NA
abundance: NA
v_gene: TRBV5-4
len: 13

CDR3nt: TGTGCCAGCAGCTTATTTCGGGGCCCGGGGGAGCAGTACTTC
CDR3aa: CASSLFRGPGEQYF
j_gene: TRBJ2-7
d_gene: NA
abundance: NA
v_gene: TRBV5-5
len: 14

CDR3nt: TGTGCCAGCAGTTTAATCTCAGATACGCAGTATTTT
CDR3aa: CASSLISDTQYF
j_gene: TRBJ2-3
d_gene: NA
abundance: NA
v_gene: TRBV12-3/TRBV12-4
len: 12

CDR3nt: TGTGCCAGCAGTGAGGAGGGCTACAATGAGCAGTTCTTC
CDR3aa: CASSEEGYNEQFF
j_gene: TRBJ2-1
d_gene: NA
abundance: many
v_gene: TRBV2
len: 13

CDR3nt: TGTGCCAGCACCGAAACTGGGACTACTCAAACCGGGGAGCTGTTTTTT
CDR3aa: CASTETGTTQTGELFF
j_gene: TRBJ2-2
d_gene: TRBD2
abundance: NA
v_gene: TRBV6-1
len: 16

CDR3nt: TGTGCCAGTAGTTTCCGGGGGAGAGAAAAACTGTTTTTT
CDR3aa: CASSFRGREKLFF
j_gene: TRBJ1-4
d_gene: NA
abundance: NA
v_gene: TRBV19
len: 13

CDR3nt: TGTGCCAGCAGCTTACGAGACCTCGGAGTGAACACTGAAGCTTTCTTT
CDR3aa: CASSLRDLGVNTEAFF
j_gene: TRBJ1-1
d_gene: NA
abundance: NA
v_gene: TRBV7-2
len: 16

CDR3nt: TGTGCCAGTAGTAGGGGCGGTAGCGGGAGGTATAATGAGCAGTTCTTC
CDR3aa: CASSRGGSGRYNEQFF
j_gene: TRBJ2-1
d_gene: TRBD2
abundance: many
v_gene: TRBV19
len: 16

CDR3nt: TGTGCCGGGCAGGGAGGTTCACCCCTCCACTTT
CDR3aa: CAGQGGSPLHF
j_gene: TRBJ1-6
d_gene: NA
abundance: many
v_gene: TRBV2
len: 11

CDR3nt: TGTGCCAGCAGCTTCTCCATACAAGAGACCCAGTACTTC
CDR3aa: CASSFSIQETQYF
j_gene: TRBJ2-5
d_gene: NA
abundance: many
v_gene: TRBV11-2
len: 13

CDR3nt: TGTGCCAGTGGCAGGGGGCGCGATAACTACGAGCAGTACTTC
CDR3aa: CASGRGRDNYEQYF
j_gene: TRBJ2-7
d_gene: TRBD1
abundance: many
v_gene: TRBV19
len: 14

CDR3nt: TGTGCCAGCTCACCGGGAACTAGCGTCACCGCAGATACGCAGTATTTT
CDR3aa: CASSPGTSVTADTQYF
j_gene: TRBJ2-3
d_gene: TRBD2
abundance: NA
v_gene: TRBV18
len: 16

CDR3nt: TGTGCCAGTAGTACGACTAGCGGGGACCACCCTTACGAGCAGTACTTC
CDR3aa: CASSTTSGDHPYEQYF
j_gene: TRBJ2-7
d_gene: TRBD2
abundance: many
v_gene: TRBV19
len: 16

CDR3nt: TGTGCCAGCAGGTTGGAGGGGGGTCCGGGCAATCAGCCCCAGCATTTT
CDR3aa: CASRLEGGPGNQPQHF
j_gene: TRBJ1-5
d_gene: NA
abundance: NA
v_gene: TRBV7-8
len: 16

CDR3nt: TGTGCCAGCAGTTTAGTTGGACTAGCGGGAGTTAGCTACAATGAGCAGTTCTTC
CDR3aa: CASSLVGLAGVSYNEQFF
j_gene: TRBJ2-1
d_gene: TRBD2
abundance: few
v_gene: TRBV6-2/TRBV6-3
len: 18

CDR3nt: TGTGCCAGCAGTGTCACCTTAGCGGGAGGGGTAGAGACCCAGTACTTC
CDR3aa: CASSVTLAGGVETQYF
j_gene: TRBJ2-5
d_gene: TRBD2
abundance: many
v_gene: TRBV28
len: 16

CDR3nt: TGTGCCAGCAGCTCGGGACACACGGACACTGAAGCTTTCTTT
CDR3aa: CASSSGHTDTEAFF
j_gene: TRBJ1-1
d_gene: NA
abundance: NA
v_gene: TRBV13
len: 14

CDR3nt: TGTGCCAGCAGTAAACTTCAGGGGGGACAACTGTTTTTT
CDR3aa: CASSKLQGGQLFF
j_gene: TRBJ1-4
d_gene: TRBD1
abundance: many
v_gene: TRBV12-3/TRBV12-4
len: 13

CDR3nt: TGTGCCACCAGCAGAGTCCAATCCGGTTCTGAAGCTTTCTTT
CDR3aa: CATSRVQSGSEAFF
j_gene: TRBJ1-1
d_gene: NA
abundance: NA
v_gene: TRBV15
len: 14